This entry is about one TCR beta chain. There is no known antigen for this receptor. Per-base quality was not reported, and no clone a single base away is much larger than it. This sample was taken from a study of CD4 T cells in relation to SARS-CoV-2 and coronaviruses (dated by TCRdb to the early 2020s). For context, the study as a whole: In the ViraFEST assay, PBMCs were cultured with antigen for about eleven days, after which TCR beta CDR3s were sequenced to identify clonal expansions specific to the antigen. At the level of individual TCR clonotypes, the study measured memory CD4+ T cell crossreactivity between SARS-CoV-2 spike protein and common cold coronavirus spike proteins. Shared crossreactive spike epitopes were mapped to their HLA restriction using patient-derived lymphoblastoid cell lines. The Adaptive Biotechnologies TCR-sequencing kit was used for samples from a few pre-COVID donors and for the naive versus memory experiments, whereas the other data were Illumina-based. An HIV-1 Nef peptide pool or a no-peptide culture served as the negative reference condition. A different TCR-beta assay, based on Illumina, was used to sequence expansion assays from other donors in the study.

Broad study findings and their caveats: The study was constrained by small numbers of patients and of tested TCRs. Pre-pandemic and post-infection samples were not both contributed by any donor, so tracing of the source of pre-existing responses was limited. Crossreactivity analysis was centred on spike protein, so crossreactivity against other viral proteins was not assessed. In around two thirds of donors, memory CD4+ clonotypes turned up that crossrecognized SARS-CoV-2 and at least one common cold coronavirus spike. Crossreactive clones showed significantly weaker SARS-CoV-2-driven expansion than monoreactive clones, consistent with antigenic imprinting.

The germline V gene provides CDR1 SGHTA and CDR2 FQGNSA. Trimmed from V: 1 base; trimmed from J: 5 bases; junction bases lacking a gene match: 6. The CDR3 contains 16 residues, cysteine and phenylalanine counted. Here the CDR3 DNA is all that survives: 48 bases in frame from base 1. CD4+ T cells from unexposed donors were collected before the COVID-19 pandemic (2011-2018). Following 10 days of culture, the EasySep CD4+ T cell isolation kit was used to isolate CD4+ T cells. As far as cell numbers permitted, CD4+ T cells from unexposed donors were tested for reactivity against SARS-CoV-2 S and N as well as four spike pools from common cold coronaviruses. About 2.2 million PBMCs per well were cultured in IMDM with roughly 5% human AB serum and 8.5 to 10 IU/ml IL-2. Half of the culture medium was replaced with fresh IL-2-containing medium on days 3 and 7. Triplicate replicate wells were generally used for each peptide culture condition. The leukapheresis product for the unexposed donors was obtained through commercial purchase. Ficoll-Paque PLUS gradient centrifugation was used to isolate PBMCs from either whole blood or leukapheresis product. The PBMCs went either fresh into the expansion assay or into cryopreservation at -140 degrees C. The QIAamp Micro DNA Kit was used to extract genomic DNA from the CD4+ T cells.

Receptor libraries were prepared by the immunoSEQ multiplex PCR assay. The paper's processing steps were these. During preprocessing, nonproductive sequences were removed, along with CDR3s that did not begin with C, did not end with F or W, or were shorter than 7 amino acids. The MANAFEST web app identified antigen-specific clonotypes based on expansion compared with the reference and other culture wells. A clone was considered positive if the clone showed significant expansion compared with the reference culture in 2 of 3 replicate wells at an FDR below 0.05. Positive clones also required significant expansion versus all other tandem wells and an odds ratio above 5. After three terminal residues were trimmed from each end, CDR3 homology was quantified as pairwise Levenshtein distance using the stringdist R package. Sourced from immuneACCESS, this table was stored by TCRdb with only in-frame sequences that have V and J called. A share of the clones is absent; for the studies checked, an unresolved V gene accounts for under half, and the remainder has no known explanation. D and trimming come from the DNA, and the V and J calls and clone size come from that table. The sample data list about 26,000 clones, and 77% of these were observed just once. Jointly, the top ten make up about 20% of the sample.

Sequencing was carried out using CD4+ T cells from PBMCs, cultured in vitro. The receptor comes from a human donor in good health. In this chain, TRBV7-2 is recombined with TRBJ2-2; TRBD2 fits 8 bases in the junction. For the CDR3, the sequence is CASSLDAGGGTGELFF. The nucleotide sequence is TGTGCCAGCAGCTTAGATGCGGGAGGAGGAACCGGGGAGCTGTTTTTT.